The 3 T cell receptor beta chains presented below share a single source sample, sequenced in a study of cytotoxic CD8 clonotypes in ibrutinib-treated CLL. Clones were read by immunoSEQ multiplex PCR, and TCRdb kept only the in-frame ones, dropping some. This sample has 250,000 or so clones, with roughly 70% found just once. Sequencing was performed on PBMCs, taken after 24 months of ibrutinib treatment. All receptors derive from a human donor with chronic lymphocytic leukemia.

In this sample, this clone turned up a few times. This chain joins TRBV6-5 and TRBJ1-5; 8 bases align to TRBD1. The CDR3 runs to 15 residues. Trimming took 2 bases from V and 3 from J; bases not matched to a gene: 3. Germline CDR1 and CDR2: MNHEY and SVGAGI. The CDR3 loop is CASSYGTGANQPQHF. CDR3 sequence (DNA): TGTGCCAGCAGTTACGGGACAGGAGCCAATCAGCCCCAGCATTTT.

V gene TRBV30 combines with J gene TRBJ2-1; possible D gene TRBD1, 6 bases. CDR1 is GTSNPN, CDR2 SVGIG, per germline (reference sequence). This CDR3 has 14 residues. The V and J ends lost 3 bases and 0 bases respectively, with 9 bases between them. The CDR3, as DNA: TGTGCCTGGAGGGGGGCTGGCTCCTACAATGAGCAGTTCTTC. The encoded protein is CAWRGAGSYNEQFF.

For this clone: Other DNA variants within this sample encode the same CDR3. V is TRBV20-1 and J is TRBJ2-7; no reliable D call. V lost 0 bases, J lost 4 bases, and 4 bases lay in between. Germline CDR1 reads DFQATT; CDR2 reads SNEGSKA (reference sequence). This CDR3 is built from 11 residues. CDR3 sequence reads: CSAREGYEQYF. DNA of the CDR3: TGCAGTGCTAGAGAAGGTTACGAGCAGTACTTC.